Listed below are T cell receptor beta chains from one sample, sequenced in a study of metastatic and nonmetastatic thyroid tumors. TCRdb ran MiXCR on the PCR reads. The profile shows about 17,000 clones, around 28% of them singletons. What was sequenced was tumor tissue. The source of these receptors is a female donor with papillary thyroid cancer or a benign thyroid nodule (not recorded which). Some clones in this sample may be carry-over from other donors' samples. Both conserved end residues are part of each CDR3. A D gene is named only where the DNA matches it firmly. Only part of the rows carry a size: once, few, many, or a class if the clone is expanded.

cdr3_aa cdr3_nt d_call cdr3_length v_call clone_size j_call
CASSPGYSTDTQYF TGTGCCAGCAGCCCCGGCTATAGCACAGATACGCAGTATTTT - 14 TRBV7-9 - TRBJ2-3
CASSLPLAGGNQETQYF TGTGCCAGCAGCTTACCCTTAGCGGGGGGAAATCAAGAGACCCAGTACTTC TRBD2 17 TRBV7-9 - TRBJ2-5
CSARDAAPGAFF TGCAGTGCTCGGGATGCCGCCCCAGGAGCTTTCTTT - 12 TRBV20-1 - TRBJ1-1
CASSYNRGSHEQYF TGTGCCAGCAGTTATAACAGGGGGAGCCACGAGCAGTACTTC TRBD1 14 TRBV6-5 few TRBJ2-7
CASRLTSGGADGELFF TGTGCCAGCAGGTTGACTAGCGGGGGGGCCGACGGGGAGCTGTTTTTT TRBD2 16 TRBV6-1 few TRBJ2-2
CASSHSGRAGETQYF TGTGCCAGCAGTCATAGCGGGAGGGCCGGCGAGACCCAGTACTTC TRBD2 15 TRBV12-3/TRBV12-4 few TRBJ2-5
CASSGRLAGGAKGDTQYF TGTGCCAGCAGCGGCCGACTAGCGGGAGGGGCAAAGGGAGATACGCAGTATTTT TRBD2 18 TRBV9 many TRBJ2-3
CASMYGDQPQHF TGTGCCAGCATGTACGGGGATCAGCCCCAGCATTTT - 12 TRBV6-1 medium-sized TRBJ1-5
CSARRGQKQYF TGCAGTGCTAGAAGGGGGCAGAAGCAGTATTTT TRBD1 11 TRBV20-1 - TRBJ2-3
CASSLGRGGGTDTQYF TGTGCCAGCAGCTTAGGCCGGGGAGGGGGCACAGATACGCAGTATTTT TRBD2 16 TRBV11-2 few TRBJ2-3
CASSYSRGLNTEAFF TGTGCCAGCAGTTACAGTCGGGGGTTGAACACTGAAGCTTTCTTT - 15 TRBV6-2/TRBV6-3 - TRBJ1-1
CASSYKGPESYEQYF TGTGCCAGCAGTTACAAGGGGCCTGAATCCTACGAGCAGTACTTC - 15 TRBV6-6 few TRBJ2-7
CASSLVGLAGGDTQYF TGCGCCAGCAGCTTGGTCGGACTAGCGGGAGGGGATACGCAGTATTTT TRBD2 16 TRBV5-1 - TRBJ2-3
CASSYSTGTGGYEQYF TGTGCCAGCAGTTACTCGACCGGGACAGGGGGCTACGAGCAGTACTTC TRBD1 16 TRBV6-5 - TRBJ2-7
CASSSAPPGQGFYGYTF TGTGCCAGCAGCTCAGCCCCCCCGGGACAGGGCTTCTATGGCTACACCTTC TRBD1 17 TRBV7-2 - TRBJ1-2
CASSIGGGDEKLFF TGTGCCAGTAGTATTGGAGGAGGGGATGAAAAACTGTTTTTT - 14 TRBV19 - TRBJ1-4
CASSFLGQRSYNSPLHF TGTGCCAGCAGCTTCCTCGGGCAGCGCTCCTATAATTCACCCCTCCACTTT - 17 TRBV11-2 few TRBJ1-6
CASSQAKGRQYF TGTGCCAGCAGCCAAGCGAAGGGTCGGCAGTACTTC - 12 TRBV14 - TRBJ2-7
CASSLQLDRVDEQYF TGTGCCAGCAGTTTACAGTTGGACAGGGTAGACGAGCAGTACTTC TRBD1 15 TRBV28 few TRBJ2-7
CASSLAGGSWNGYTF TGCGCCAGCAGCTTGGCTGGCGGGTCATGGAACGGCTACACCTTC - 15 TRBV5-1 - TRBJ1-2
CAISDGGSYEQYF TGTGCCATCAGTGATGGAGGATCCTACGAGCAGTACTTC - 13 TRBV10-3 medium-sized TRBJ2-7
CASSLDKDLEGNEQFF TGTGCCAGCAGCTTAGACAAGGACTTAGAAGGAAATGAGCAGTTCTTC - 16 TRBV7-6 many TRBJ2-1
CASSSADRGSYGYTF TGTGCCAGCAGTTCAGCGGACAGGGGTTCCTATGGCTACACCTTC TRBD1 15 TRBV28 medium-sized TRBJ1-2
CASRESGGSSPLHF TGTGCCAGCAGAGAGTCAGGGGGCAGTTCACCCCTCCACTTT TRBD1 14 TRBV28 - TRBJ1-6
CASTEWGTASNEQFF TGTGCCAGCACCGAGTGGGGGACGGCCTCCAATGAGCAGTTCTTC - 15 TRBV6-1 few TRBJ2-1
CASSYYPSGEQFF TGTGCCAGCAGTTACTACCCATCTGGTGAGCAGTTCTTC - 13 TRBV6-6 - TRBJ2-1
CASGPALGREGRETQYF TGTGCCAGCGGTCCCGCTCTTGGGCGGGAGGGCCGAGAGACCCAGTACTTC TRBD2 17 TRBV4-2 - TRBJ2-5
CASSESYGLYNSPLHF TGTGCCAGCAGTGAATCCTACGGGCTCTATAATTCACCCCTCCACTTT - 16 TRBV6-1 few TRBJ1-6
CASSGRGGKTDTQYF TGCGCCAGCAGCGGGCGGGGAGGAAAGACAGATACGCAGTATTTT - 15 TRBV5-1 - TRBJ2-3
CAIILLGSYNEQFF TGCGCCATCATCTTACTGGGCTCCTACAATGAGCAGTTCTTC - 14 TRBV5-1 - TRBJ2-1
CASSQERENTEAFF TGTGCCAGTAGCCAAGAACGCGAGAACACTGAAGCTTTCTTT - 14 TRBV4-2 many TRBJ1-1
CASSRPTSGTANSPLHF TGTGCCAGTAGTAGACCTACTAGCGGGACAGCCAATTCACCCCTCCACTTT TRBD1 17 TRBV19 - TRBJ1-6
CASSVTRESSYNEQFF TGTGCCAGCAGTGTCACTAGGGAGAGCTCCTACAATGAGCAGTTCTTC - 16 TRBV6-1 few TRBJ2-1
CSARTGLLGAYSPLHF TGCAGTGCTAGAACAGGCTTATTAGGCGCTTATTCACCCCTCCACTTT - 16 TRBV20-1 - TRBJ1-6
CASSIRDRGRHGYTF TGTGCCAGTAGTATTCGGGACAGGGGGCGTCATGGCTACACCTTC TRBD1 15 TRBV19 - TRBJ1-2
CASSADRGGTEAFF TGTGCCAGCAGTGCAGACAGGGGAGGCACTGAAGCTTTCTTT TRBD1 14 TRBV27 - TRBJ1-1
CASSLAGLAMGYEQYF TGCGCCAGCAGCTTGGCCGGACTTGCGATGGGGTACGAGCAGTACTTC - 16 TRBV5-1 - TRBJ2-7
CASTLRGNTIYF TGTGCCAGTACCCTCCGGGGGAACACCATATATTTT - 12 TRBV12-3/TRBV12-4 few TRBJ1-3
CASRSGTQSEQYF TGTGCCAGCAGGTCCGGGACCCAAAGCGAGCAGTACTTC - 13 TRBV12-3/TRBV12-4 medium-sized TRBJ2-7
CASSEADYGYTF TGTGCCAGCAGTGAGGCCGACTATGGCTACACCTTC - 12 TRBV2 - TRBJ1-2
CASSQGYGPRGTQYF TGTGCCAGCAGCCAAGGTTACGGCCCCAGGGGTACGCAGTATTTT - 15 TRBV3-1 many TRBJ2-3
CASSQYRLQPKDEQFF TGCGCCAGCAGCCAATATCGCCTACAGCCCAAGGATGAGCAGTTCTTC - 16 TRBV4-1 many TRBJ2-1
CASSLIVEQYF TGTGCCAGCAGCTTAATCGTCGAGCAGTACTTC - 11 TRBV5-5 - TRBJ2-7
CASSSQGDTEAFF TGTGCCAGCAGCTCCCAGGGAGACACTGAAGCTTTCTTT - 13 TRBV6-2/TRBV6-3 - TRBJ1-1
CASSQGAIYEQYF TGTGCCAGCAGTCAGGGGGCCATCTACGAGCAGTACTTC TRBD1 13 TRBV12-3/TRBV12-4 medium-sized TRBJ2-7
CASSLMGVNTGELFF TGTGCCAGCAGCCTCATGGGTGTGAACACCGGGGAGCTGTTTTTT - 15 TRBV6-1 - TRBJ2-2
CSARPWVQSREQFF TGCAGTGCTAGGCCGTGGGTCCAGTCAAGGGAGCAGTTCTTC - 14 TRBV20-1 - TRBJ2-1
CASSLGGGASNTQYF TGTGCCAGCAGCTTAGGCGGGGGGGCCTCAAATACGCAGTATTTT TRBD2 15 TRBV11-2 few TRBJ2-3
CASRRDSQNIQYF TGTGCCAGCAGAAGAGACAGCCAAAACATTCAGTACTTC - 13 TRBV6-1 - TRBJ2-4
CASSLAGPFQETQYF TGTGCCAGCAGCTTAGCAGGTCCTTTCCAAGAGACCCAGTACTTC - 15 TRBV7-6 - TRBJ2-5
CASSLGLVPGAFF TGCGCCAGCAGCTTGGGCTTAGTACCCGGGGCTTTCTTT - 13 TRBV5-1 - TRBJ1-1
CASSQAWSAGTGELFF TGCGCCAGCAGCCAAGCTTGGTCGGCAGGCACCGGGGAGCTGTTTTTT - 16 TRBV4-3 - TRBJ2-2
CASSLDHSTSGSHTDTQYF TGTGCCAGCAGCTTAGATCACAGCACTAGCGGGAGTCACACAGATACGCAGTATTTT TRBD2 19 TRBV11-2 - TRBJ2-3
CASSPLGRAYGYTF TGTGCCAGCAGTCCCCTCGGTCGGGCCTATGGCTACACCTTC - 14 TRBV28 - TRBJ1-2
CSARTIAGGAGVEQFF TGCAGTGCTAGAACCATAGCCGGGGGGGCCGGCGTTGAGCAGTTCTTC TRBD2 16 TRBV20-1 - TRBJ2-1
CRAQRDRYLYNSPLHF TGCAGAGCCCAACGGGACAGATATTTGTATAATTCACCCCTCCACTTT TRBD1 16 TRBV20-1 once TRBJ1-6
CASSDSGGGEQYF TGTGCCAGCAGTGACTCGGGGGGAGGCGAGCAGTACTTC TRBD2 13 TRBV28 - TRBJ2-7
CAISERENNEAFF TGTGCCATCAGTGAGCGGGAGAACAACGAAGCTTTCTTT - 13 TRBV10-3 - TRBJ1-1
CASSLTGTPWAYNEQFF TGTGCCAGCAGCTTAACCGGGACCCCTTGGGCCTACAATGAGCAGTTCTTC - 17 TRBV7-3 - TRBJ2-1
CASSHQQQDLTDTQYF TGTGCCAGCAGCCACCAACAACAAGATCTCACAGATACGCAGTATTTT - 16 TRBV6-1 few TRBJ2-3